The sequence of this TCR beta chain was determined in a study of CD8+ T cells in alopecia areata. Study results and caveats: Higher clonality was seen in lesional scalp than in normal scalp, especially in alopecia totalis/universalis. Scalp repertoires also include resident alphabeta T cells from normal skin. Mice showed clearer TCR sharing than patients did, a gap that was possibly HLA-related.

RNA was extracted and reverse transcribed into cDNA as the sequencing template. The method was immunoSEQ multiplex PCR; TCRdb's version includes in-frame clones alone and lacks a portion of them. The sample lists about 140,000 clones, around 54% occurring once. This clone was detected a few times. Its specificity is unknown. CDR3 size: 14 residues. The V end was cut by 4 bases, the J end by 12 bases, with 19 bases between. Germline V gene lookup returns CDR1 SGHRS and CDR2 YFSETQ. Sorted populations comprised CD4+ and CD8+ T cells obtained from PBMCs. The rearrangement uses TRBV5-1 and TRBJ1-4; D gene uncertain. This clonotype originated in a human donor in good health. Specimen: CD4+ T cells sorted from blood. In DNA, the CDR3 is TGCGCCAGCAGCCCCGGGAGTAGAGAGTTCCAACTGTTTTTT. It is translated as CASSPGSREFQLFF.